The 31 T cell receptor beta chains in this list originate from one sample, sequenced in a study of cytomegalovirus exposure and HLA in healthy donors. 60 Vbeta and 13 Jbeta primers were used in PCR. The assay was immunoSEQ multiplex PCR, and TCRdb's table has in-frame clones only and misses some. The sample consists of 90,000 or so clones, roughly four fifths of them appearing once. The sequenced material came from PBMCs. All receptors derive from a man aged 25-40 years in good health and CMV-seropositive.

The chain uses TRBV7-6 and TRBJ2-7, with D possibly being TRBD2 (6 bases). Trimming stripped 0 bases from V and 0 bases from J, with 9 bases between. From germline, CDR1 is SGHVS and CDR2 FNYEAQ. The CDR3 covers 15 residues. The CDR3 is CASSLAGGLSYEQYF. The CDR3 DNA is TGTGCCAGCAGCTTAGCGGGAGGCCTCTCCTACGAGCAGTACTTC. Filled out from reference TRBV7-6 and TRBJ2-7, the complete variable domain reads GAGVSQSPRYKVTKRGQDVALRCDPISGHVSLYWYRQALGQGPEFLTYFNYEAQQDKSGLPNDRFSAERPEGSISTLTIQRTEQRDSAMYRCASSLAGGLSYEQYFGPGTRLTVT.

This rearrangement joins TRBV5-1 to TRBJ1-2; TRBD1 matches at 7 bases. Germline V lookup: CDR1 SGHRS, CDR2 YFSETQ. With V trimmed by 0 bases and J by 2 bases, 7 bases remained unmatched. This CDR3 is built from 16 residues. CDR3: CASSLGGQPVNYGYTF. For the CDR3, the DNA is TGCGCCAGCAGCTTGGGGGGACAGCCCGTCAACTATGGCTACACCTTC. The full variable domain, completed using reference TRBV5-1 and TRBJ1-2, is KAGVTQTPRYLIKTRGQQVTLSCSPISGHRSVSWYQQTPGQGLQFLFEYFSETQRNKGNFPGRFSGRQFSNSRSEMNVSTLELGDSALYLCASSLGGQPVNYGYTFGSGTRLTVV.

V is TRBV28 and J is TRBJ1-2; 7 bases fit TRBD1. The CDR3 totals 14 residues. Trimming cost V 6 bases and J 3 bases; bases outside gene matches: 7. In germline, CDR1 is MDHEN, CDR2 SYDVKM. CDR3 in DNA: TGTGCCAGCAGGCCCGGACAGGCTTACTATGGCTACACCTTC. Translating it yields CASRPGQAYYGYTF.

Notes on this clone: Compared with germline, one end of the junction differs, possibly owing to a read error. The same CDR3 is also encoded by other DNA sequences in this sample. The rearrangement links TRBV10-2 to TRBJ1-4, with 7 bases identical to TRBD1. CDR1 is WSHSY, CDR2 SAAADI, per germline. CDR3 size: 13 residues. As DNA, the CDR3 is TGCGCCAGCAGGACAGGGACTTATGAAAAGCTGTTTTTT. This encodes CASRTGTYEKLFF.

J is TRBJ2-3 and V is TRBV5-1, with TRBD2 identical over 9 bases. V trimming: 0 bases; J trimming: 5 bases; junction bases outside the gene matches: 10. The CDR3 has 17 amino acids. From germline, CDR1 is SGHRS and CDR2 YFSETQ. The CDR3 is CASSLDGAGGLKDTQYF. Written as DNA, the CDR3 is TGCGCCAGCAGCTTGGACGGAGCGGGAGGACTCAAAGATACGCAGTATTTT.

This clone occurred a few times. The chain joins TRBV29-1 to TRBJ2-7; D is undetermined. The CDR3 contains 12 residues. Trimming pared 0 bases from V and 4 bases from J, leaving 7 bases between. Germline CDR1 and CDR2: SQVTM and ANQGSEA. The CDR3 sequence: CSVEDRLYEQYF. The CDR3 DNA follows: TGCAGCGTTGAAGACAGGCTATACGAGCAGTACTTC.

This sequence joins TRBV7-2 and TRBJ1-6, with 7 nucleotides matching TRBD1. J gave up 10 bases and V 4 bases, and 10 bases lay outside the gene matches. Germline V gene data show CDR1 as SGHTA and CDR2 as FQGNSA. This CDR3 region has 15 residues. The CDR3 here is CASSSGQSQRSPLHF. CDR3 in DNA: TGTGCCAGCAGCTCGGGACAGTCTCAGAGGTCACCCCTCCACTTT.

The chain has TRBV7-8 and TRBJ2-7; the D gene is possibly TRBD2 (6 bases). CDR3 length: 13 amino acids. Trimming left V 2 bases short and J 5 bases short, with 10 bases between. Per germline, CDR1 SGHVS and CDR2 FQNEAQ. The chain's CDR3 is CASSLMRGDEQYF. The DNA for the CDR3 is TGTGCCAGCAGCTTAATGCGGGGCGACGAGCAGTACTTC.

This chain uses TRBV27 with TRBJ1-1, with D perhaps TRBD1 (6 bases). Germline values: CDR1 MNHEY, CDR2 SMNVEV (reference sequence). There are 15 residues in the CDR3. V was shortened by 6 bases and J by 4 bases, with 18 bases between the two germline ends. The CDR3 DNA is TGTGCCAGCAGCACTAGTACAGGGCCGAGCACTGAAGCTTTCTTT. Residues: CASSTSTGPSTEAFF.

The V gene is TRBV27, the J gene TRBJ2-3; 10 bases are a match to TRBD2. The CDR3 covers 15 residues. V lost 5 bases and J lost 0; bases outside the gene matches: 2. Germline CDR1 and CDR2: MNHEY and SMNVEV (reference sequence). In nucleotides, the CDR3 is TGTGCCAGCAGTCTAGCGGGAGTCAGCACAGATACGCAGTATTTT. This codes for CASSLAGVSTDTQYF.

V usage is TRBV19 and J usage is TRBJ1-2, with 9 positions matching TRBD1. Trimming at V came to 5 bases and at J to 6 bases, leaving 10 bases not matched to a gene. In germline, CDR1 is LNHDA, CDR2 SQIVND (reference sequence). The CDR3 consists of 15 residues. CDR3 sequence (DNA): TGTGCCAGTAGTTACCGGGACAGGGAAAAGGATGGCTACACCTTC. This codes for CASSYRDREKDGYTF.

V usage is TRBV6-6 and J usage is TRBJ2-7; perhaps TRBD2 as D (5 bases). The germline gives CDR1 MNHNY, CDR2 SVGAGI (reference sequence). V lost 2 bases, J lost 4 bases, and 12 bases lay in between. The CDR3 loop spans 14 amino acids. The DNA of the CDR3 is TGTGCCAGCAGTTACCCCGGAGGTTTTTACGAGCAGTACTTC. It encodes CASSYPGGFYEQYF.

This clone has just a few counts. The chain joins TRBV28 to TRBJ2-3; D is unclear. This CDR3 spans 13 amino acids. V lost 6 bases and J lost 0, with 7 bases in between. The germline V gene encodes CDR1 MDHEN and CDR2 SYDVKM. CDR3 DNA: TGTGCCAGCAGCGGCGGTAGCACAGATACGCAGTATTTT. This translates into CASSGGSTDTQYF.

The rearrangement links TRBV6-5 to TRBJ2-5; D is possibly TRBD1 (7 bases). CDR1 MNHEY and CDR2 SVGAGI come from the germline V gene. The CDR3 covers 14 residues. With 6 bases removed from V and 6 bases from J, the gap between germline ends came to 17 bases. CDR3 loop: CASSPGGPSQTQYF. The CDR3 DNA follows: TGTGCCAGCAGCCCAGGGGGGCCCTCTCAGACCCAGTACTTC.

The gene calls are TRBV10-3 and TRBJ1-1; D not resolved. The CDR3 contains 14 residues. V was trimmed by 10 bases and J by 3 bases, leaving 18 bases between them. Germline CDR1 and CDR2: ENHRY and SYGVKD. In nucleotides, the CDR3 is TGTGCCAGCAGCCCTCGAGCAGACTACACTGAAGCTTTCTTT. It translates to CASSPRADYTEAFF.

The chain combines TRBV9 with TRBJ1-3; 9 bases are shared with TRBD1. Germline CDR1 is SGDLS and CDR2 is YYNGEE. The trim removed 3 bases at V and 6 bases at J, leaving 7 bases unmatched. The CDR3 spans 15 residues. The CDR3 spells CASSAGQGRQNTIYF. The CDR3 DNA sequence: TGTGCCAGCAGCGCAGGACAGGGGCGGCAAAACACCATATATTTT. Drawing the rest from reference TRBV9 and TRBJ1-3, the complete variable domain is DSGVTQTPKHLITATGQRVTLRCSPRSGDLSVYWYQQSLDQGLQFLIQYYNGEERAKGNILERFSAQQFPDLHSELNLSSLELGDSALYFCASSAGQGRQNTIYFGEGSWLTVV.

The chain carries TRBV5-1 and TRBJ2-3, with 9 bases fitting TRBD2. Trimming took 0 bases from V and 4 from J; bases not matched to a gene: 12. The CDR3 length is 18 residues. Germline V CDR1 and CDR2: SGHRS, YFSETQ. The CDR3, as DNA: TGCGCCAGCAGCTTGGTGGGTCACTTAGCGGGAGCAGCAGATACGCAGTATTTT. This translates into CASSLVGHLAGAADTQYF.

This clone was found once. One end of the junction is discordant with germline, which a read error may explain. This chain links TRBV7-9 with TRBJ1-1; tentatively, D is TRBD1 (5 bases). There are 12 residues in the CDR3. Germline V gene lookup returns CDR1 SEHNR and CDR2 FQNEAQ (reference sequence). DNA for the CDR3: TGTGCCAATCGGGGGGTTAACACTGGAGCTTTCTTT. This encodes CANRGVNTGAFF.

The rearrangement joins TRBV28 to TRBJ1-2; D is unclear. Trimming pared 3 bases from V and 0 bases from J, leaving 8 bases between. This CDR3 is 14 amino acids long. The germline V gene has CDR1 MDHEN and CDR2 SYDVKM. CDR3 region: CASSFGSSNYGYTF. The CDR3 DNA sequence: TGTGCCAGCAGTTTCGGGAGTTCTAACTATGGCTACACCTTC.

The V and J genes are TRBV28 and TRBJ2-1; the match to TRBD2 covers 14 bases. The J segment lost 6 bases and the V segment lost 4 bases, leaving 14 bases of the junction unmatched. Germline V gene sequence: CDR1 MDHEN, CDR2 SYDVKM. This CDR3 spans 19 amino acids. The CDR3 is CASSCWGLAGDSLCNEQFF. The CDR3 coding sequence is TGTGCCAGCAGTTGCTGGGGACTAGCGGGAGACAGTCTGTGCAATGAGCAGTTCTTC.

The chain carries TRBV7-2 and TRBJ2-2; the D gene is possibly TRBD1 (5 bases). Germline assignment: CDR1 SGHTA and CDR2 FQGNSA. V was clipped by 3 bases and J by 3 bases, with 14 bases between them. The CDR3 extends over 16 amino acids. CDR3 amino acids: CASSFTHLRDTGELFF. In DNA form, the CDR3 reads TGTGCCAGCAGCTTTACACACCTCAGGGACACCGGGGAGCTGTTTTTT.

The J gene is TRBJ2-5, the V gene TRBV5-5; D is unresolved. The CDR3 is 14 amino acids. The ends were cut back, 4 bases at V and 5 bases at J, with 15 bases in the middle. Per the germline V gene, CDR1 is SGHKS and CDR2 is YYEKEE (reference sequence). In DNA, the CDR3 is TGTGCCAGCAGCGGGCCCAGAGCCACGGAGACCCAGTACTTC. It encodes CASSGPRATETQYF.

The chain couples TRBV11-3 to TRBJ2-5, with a tentative D call TRBD2 (7 bases). Trimming shortened V by 3 bases and J by 5 bases, and 22 bases separated the two germline ends. CDR3 length: 17 residues. Germline V gene sequence: CDR1 SGHNT, CDR2 YENEEA. The CDR3 loop reads CASSFGRGEASFETQYF. DNA for the CDR3: TGTGCCAGCAGCTTTGGGAGGGGGGAAGCGAGTTTTGAGACCCAGTACTTC.

This rearrangement joins TRBV5-8 to TRBJ1-1, with D perhaps matching TRBD1 (6 bases). V was clipped by 6 bases and J by 5 bases, with 17 bases between them. CDR3 length equals 14 residues. The germline CDR1 and CDR2 sequences are SGHTS and YDEGEE. The CDR3 DNA reads TGTGCCAGCACCCCGTGGCTGGGGGCGACTGAAGCTTTCTTT. Translation: CASTPWLGATEAFF.

The chain uses TRBV6-5 and TRBJ2-7; 14 positions agree with TRBD2. The CDR3 is 16 amino acids. V was clipped by 0 bases and J by 4 bases; unmatched bases: 2. Germline CDR1 MNHEY, CDR2 SVGAGI. CDR3 amino acids: CASSYSGTSGSYEQYF. CDR3 DNA sequence: TGTGCCAGCAGTTACTCCGGGACTAGCGGGAGTTACGAGCAGTACTTC.

The rearrangement links TRBV5-1 to TRBJ2-7; 8 bases line up with TRBD1. The CDR3 sequence is 18 residues long. J gave up 7 bases and V 4 bases, and 22 bases lay outside the gene matches. CDR1 is SGHRS and CDR2 is YFSETQ in the germline V gene. The CDR3 nucleotides are TGCGCCAGCAGCCTCTCTGCCGCAGGGGGCGCACGCTTCGCGGAGCAGTACTTC. Its protein is CASSLSAAGGARFAEQYF.

The chain couples TRBV28 to TRBJ1-5; perhaps TRBD1 as D (6 bases). The CDR3 is 16 amino acids. The V and J ends lost 5 bases and 4 bases respectively, with 18 bases between them. Germline values: CDR1 MDHEN, CDR2 SYDVKM. CDR3 coding DNA: TGTGCCAGCAGTCCTACACAGGGAATGGGGAATCAGCCCCAGCATTTT. This encodes CASSPTQGMGNQPQHF.

The chain has TRBV2 and TRBJ2-7, with D possibly TRBD1 on 6 matching bases. The CDR3 is made up of 13 amino acids. V dropped 6 bases and J dropped 0 bases, with 9 bases sitting between them. Germline lookup yields CDR1 SNHLY and CDR2 FYNNEI. The CDR3 reads CASRDSFSYEQYF. The CDR3 nucleotides are TGTGCCAGCAGGGACAGCTTCTCCTACGAGCAGTACTTC.

The table lists this clone with a count of one. J is TRBJ2-7 and V is TRBV14, with a weak D call TRBD1 (6 bases). The germline V gene encodes CDR1 SGHDN and CDR2 FVKESK. Trimming took 0 bases from V and 2 from J, leaving 14 bases between them. The CDR3 runs to 16 residues. CDR3 DNA sequence: TGTGCCAGCAGCCAAGATCTCACAGGGTTTGCCTACGAGCAGTACTTC. Translating it yields CASSQDLTGFAYEQYF.

The V and J genes are TRBV11-3 and TRBJ2-1; D ambiguous. The ends were cut back, 5 bases at V and 8 bases at J, with 7 bases in the middle. Germline CDR1 and CDR2: SGHNT and YENEEA. CDR3 length: 11 amino acids. For the CDR3, the DNA is TGTGCCAGCAGCGAAGCCGATGAGCAGTTCTTC. Its protein product is CASSEADEQFF.

J is TRBJ2-1 and V is TRBV4-3; 10 bases match TRBD2. The junction had 5 bases not matched to a gene; V was cut back by 2 bases and J by 4 bases. CDR1 LGHNA and CDR2 YSLEER come from the germline V gene. This CDR3 spans 16 amino acids. This CDR3 is CASSQSSGRDYNEQFF. The CDR3 nucleotides are TGCGCCAGCAGCCAATCCAGCGGGAGGGATTACAATGAGCAGTTCTTC.